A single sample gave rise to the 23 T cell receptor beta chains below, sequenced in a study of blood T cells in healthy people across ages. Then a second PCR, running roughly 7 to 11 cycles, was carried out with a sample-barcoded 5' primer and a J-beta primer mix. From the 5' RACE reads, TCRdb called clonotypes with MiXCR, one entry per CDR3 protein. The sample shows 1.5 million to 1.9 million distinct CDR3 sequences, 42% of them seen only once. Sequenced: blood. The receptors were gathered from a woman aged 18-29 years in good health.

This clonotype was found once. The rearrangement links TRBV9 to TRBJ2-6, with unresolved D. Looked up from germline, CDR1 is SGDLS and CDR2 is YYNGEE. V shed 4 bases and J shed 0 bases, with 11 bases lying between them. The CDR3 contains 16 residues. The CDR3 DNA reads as TGTGCCAGCAGCCCTCTCGGCTTCTCTGGGGCCAACGTCCTGACTTTC. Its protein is CASSPLGFSGANVLTF. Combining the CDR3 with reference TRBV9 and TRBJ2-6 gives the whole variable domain DSGVTQTPKHLITATGQRVTLRCSPRSGDLSVYWYQQSLDQGLQFLIQYYNGEERAKGNILERFSAQQFPDLHSELNLSSLELGDSALYFCASSPLGFSGANVLTFGAGSRLTVL.

CDR3 sequence reads: CASTGLADTQYF. In nucleotides, the CDR3 is TGTGCCAGCACAGGACTAGCAGATACGCAGTATTTT. This sequence joins TRBV27 and TRBJ2-3, with 7 nucleotides matching TRBD2. The ends lost 7 bases at V and 4 bases at J; junction bases unmatched: 2. CDR3 length equals 12 residues. The germline gives CDR1 MNHEY, CDR2 SMNVEV (reference sequence).

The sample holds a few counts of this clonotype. CDR3 DNA sequence: TGCGCCAGCAGCCGGTGGTTGCGGGGGGCTACGGAGTTGCAAGAGACCCAGTACTTC. Encoded protein: CASSRWLRGATELQETQYF. The rearrangement joins TRBV5-1 to TRBJ2-5; 8 nucleotides align to TRBD2. J gave up 2 bases and V 4 bases, and 19 bases lay outside the gene matches. This CDR3 spans 19 amino acids. CDR1 and CDR2 (germline): SGHRS, YFSETQ.

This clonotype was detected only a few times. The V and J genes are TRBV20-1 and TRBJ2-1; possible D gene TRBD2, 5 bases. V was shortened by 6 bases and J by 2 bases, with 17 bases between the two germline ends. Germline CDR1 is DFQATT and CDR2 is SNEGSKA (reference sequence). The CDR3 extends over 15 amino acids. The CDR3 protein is CSAPSTRAPYNEQFF. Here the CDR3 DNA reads TGCAGTGCCCCGAGCACGCGGGCACCCTACAATGAGCAGTTCTTC.

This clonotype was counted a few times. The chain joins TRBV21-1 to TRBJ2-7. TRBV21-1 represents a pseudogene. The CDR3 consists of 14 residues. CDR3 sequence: CASSKFVGSYEQYF. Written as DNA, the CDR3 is TGTGCCAGCAGCAAATTCGTCGGTTCCTACGAGCAGTACTTC.

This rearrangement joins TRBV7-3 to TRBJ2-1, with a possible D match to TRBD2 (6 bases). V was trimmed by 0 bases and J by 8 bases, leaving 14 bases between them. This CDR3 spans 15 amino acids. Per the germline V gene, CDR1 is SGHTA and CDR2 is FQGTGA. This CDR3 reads CASSLTGTSFDEQFF. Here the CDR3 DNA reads TGTGCCAGCAGCTTAACTGGCACTAGCTTCGATGAGCAGTTCTTC.

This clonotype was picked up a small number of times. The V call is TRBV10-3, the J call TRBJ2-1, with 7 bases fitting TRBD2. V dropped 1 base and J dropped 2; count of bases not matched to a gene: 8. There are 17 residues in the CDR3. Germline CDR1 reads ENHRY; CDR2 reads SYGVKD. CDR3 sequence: CAISEYRSGGAYNEQFF. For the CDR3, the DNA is TGTGCCATCAGTGAGTACCGGTCGGGGGGAGCCTACAATGAGCAGTTCTTC.

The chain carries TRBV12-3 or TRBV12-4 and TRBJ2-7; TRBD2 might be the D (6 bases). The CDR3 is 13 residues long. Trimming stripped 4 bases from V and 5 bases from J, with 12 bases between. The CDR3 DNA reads TGTGCCAGCAGTTCCGGGACTCCAAACGAGCAGTACTTC. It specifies CASSSGTPNEQYF.

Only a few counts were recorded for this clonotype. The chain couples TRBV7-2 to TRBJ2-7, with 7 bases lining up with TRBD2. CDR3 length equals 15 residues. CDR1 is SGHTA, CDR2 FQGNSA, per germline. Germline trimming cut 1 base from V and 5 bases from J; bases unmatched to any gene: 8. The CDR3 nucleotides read TGTGCCAGCAGCTTAGTGGCGTCCGGGGGGAACGAGCAGTACTTC. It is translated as CASSLVASGGNEQYF.

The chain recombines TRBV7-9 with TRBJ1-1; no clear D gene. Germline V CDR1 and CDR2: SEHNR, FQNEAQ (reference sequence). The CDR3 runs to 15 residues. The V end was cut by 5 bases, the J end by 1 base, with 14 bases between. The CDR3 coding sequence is TGTGCCAGCAGCCCCTCCCAGGCCGCGAACACTGAAGCTTTCTTT. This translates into CASSPSQAANTEAFF.

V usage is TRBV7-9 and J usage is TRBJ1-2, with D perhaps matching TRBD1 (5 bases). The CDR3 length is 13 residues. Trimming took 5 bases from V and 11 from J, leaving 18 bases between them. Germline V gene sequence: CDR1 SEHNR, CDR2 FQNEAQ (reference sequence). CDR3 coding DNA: TGTGCCAGCAGCGCGACCGGGACGGCTGCGTACACCTTC. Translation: CASSATGTAAYTF.

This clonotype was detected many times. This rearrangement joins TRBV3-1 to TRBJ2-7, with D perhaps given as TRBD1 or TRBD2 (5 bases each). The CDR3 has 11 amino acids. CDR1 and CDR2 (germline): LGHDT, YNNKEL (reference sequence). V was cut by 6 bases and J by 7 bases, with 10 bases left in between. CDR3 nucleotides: TGTGCCAGCAGTCAGGGACCAGAGCAGTACTTC. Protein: CASSQGPEQYF.

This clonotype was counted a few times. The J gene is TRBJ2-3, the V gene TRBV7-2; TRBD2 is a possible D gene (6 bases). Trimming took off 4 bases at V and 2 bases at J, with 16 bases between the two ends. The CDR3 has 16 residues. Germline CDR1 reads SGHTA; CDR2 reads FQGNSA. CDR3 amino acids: CASSSMGLPYTDTQYF. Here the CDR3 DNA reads TGTGCCAGCAGCTCAATGGGACTCCCATACACAGATACGCAGTATTTT.

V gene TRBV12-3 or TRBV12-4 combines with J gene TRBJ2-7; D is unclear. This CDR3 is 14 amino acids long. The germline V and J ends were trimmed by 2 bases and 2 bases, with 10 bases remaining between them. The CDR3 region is CASSLTRVTYEQYF. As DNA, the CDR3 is TGTGCCAGCAGTTTAACCCGGGTCACCTACGAGCAGTACTTC.

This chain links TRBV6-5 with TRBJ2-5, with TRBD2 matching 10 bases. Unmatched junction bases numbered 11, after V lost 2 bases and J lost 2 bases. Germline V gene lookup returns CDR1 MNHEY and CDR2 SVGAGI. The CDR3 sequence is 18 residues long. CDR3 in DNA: TGTGCCAGCAGTTACCGTCGGCAGCGGGGGGGATCACAAGAGACCCAGTACTTC. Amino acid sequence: CASSYRRQRGGSQETQYF.

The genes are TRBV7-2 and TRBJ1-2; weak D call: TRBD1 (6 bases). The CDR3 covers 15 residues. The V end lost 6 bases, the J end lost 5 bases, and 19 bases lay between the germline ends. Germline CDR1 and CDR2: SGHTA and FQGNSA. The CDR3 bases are TGTGCCAGCAGTGTACACGTGTCGAGGGGGTATGGCTACACCTTC. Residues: CASSVHVSRGYGYTF.

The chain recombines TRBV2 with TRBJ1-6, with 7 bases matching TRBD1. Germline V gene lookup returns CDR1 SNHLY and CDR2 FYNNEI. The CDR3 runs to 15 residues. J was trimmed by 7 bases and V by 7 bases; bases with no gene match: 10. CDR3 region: CASKDMGQLNSPLHF. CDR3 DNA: TGTGCCAGCAAGGATATGGGACAGTTAAATTCACCCCTCCACTTT.

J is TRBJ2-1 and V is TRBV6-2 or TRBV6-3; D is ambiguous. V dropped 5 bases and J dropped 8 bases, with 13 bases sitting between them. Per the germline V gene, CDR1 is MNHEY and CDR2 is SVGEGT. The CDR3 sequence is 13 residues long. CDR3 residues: CASSPSSGDEQFF. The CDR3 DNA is TGTGCCAGCAGTCCGAGCTCTGGCGATGAGCAGTTCTTC.

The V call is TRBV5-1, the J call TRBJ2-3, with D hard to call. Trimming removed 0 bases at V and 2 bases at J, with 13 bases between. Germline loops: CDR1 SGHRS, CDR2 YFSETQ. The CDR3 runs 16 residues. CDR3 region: CASSLVGGPATDTQYF. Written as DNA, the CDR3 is TGCGCCAGCAGCTTGGTTGGTGGACCGGCCACAGATACGCAGTATTTT.

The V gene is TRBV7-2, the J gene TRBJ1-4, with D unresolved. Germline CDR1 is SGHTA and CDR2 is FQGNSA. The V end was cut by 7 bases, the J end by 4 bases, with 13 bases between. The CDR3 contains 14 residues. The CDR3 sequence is CASKSAAVNEKLFF. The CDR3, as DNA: TGTGCCAGCAAGTCGGCAGCCGTTAATGAAAAACTGTTTTTT.

The CDR3 DNA reads TGCGCCAGCATCGGGACTAGCGGGAGTTGGGAGACCCAGTACTTC. Translated, it gives CASIGTSGSWETQYF. The chain links TRBV5-1 to TRBJ2-7, with 14 nucleotides matching TRBD2. The J call may be wrong; the DNA end is better matched by TRBJ2-5. The CDR3 is made up of 15 amino acids. Germline loops: CDR1 SGHRS, CDR2 YFSETQ.

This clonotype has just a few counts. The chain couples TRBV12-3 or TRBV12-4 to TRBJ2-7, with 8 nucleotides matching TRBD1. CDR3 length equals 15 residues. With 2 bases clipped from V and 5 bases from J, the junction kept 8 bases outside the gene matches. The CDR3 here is CASSLLGQGRNEQYF. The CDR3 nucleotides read TGTGCCAGCAGTTTATTAGGACAGGGAAGGAACGAGCAGTACTTC.

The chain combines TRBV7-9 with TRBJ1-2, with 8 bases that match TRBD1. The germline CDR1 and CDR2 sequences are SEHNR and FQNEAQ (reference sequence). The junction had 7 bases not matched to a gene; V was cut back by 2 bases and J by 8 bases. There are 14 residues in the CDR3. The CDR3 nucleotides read TGTGCCAGCAGCTTAAGACAGGGGTGGAACGGCTACACCTTC. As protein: CASSLRQGWNGYTF.